The 29 T cell receptor beta chains below were found in one sample sequenced in a study of T-cell memory formation after mild COVID-19. From the 5' RACE reads, TCRdb called clonotypes with MiXCR, one entry per CDR3 protein. Here the sample spans hundreds of thousands of distinct CDR3 sequences, roughly 13% being singletons. What was sequenced was PBMCs or a T cell subset sorted from them (not recorded which). These receptors were taken from a man aged 18 to 29 who had mild COVID-19 (a few samples of this study predate the infection). Cell type and time point are not known.

The rearrangement joins TRBV20-1 to TRBJ1-5; D unresolved. Between the trimmed V and J ends, which lost 1 base and 5 bases, there was a span of 9 bases. Germline values: CDR1 DFQATT, CDR2 SNEGSKA (reference sequence). This CDR3 comprises 13 residues. The CDR3 coding sequence is TGCAGTGCTAGAGGAATCCTAGATCAGCCCCAGCATTTT. Its translation is CSARGILDQPQHF.

This clonotype was counted between two and nine times. This sequence joins TRBV7-9 and TRBJ1-1; D is uncertain. V was shortened by 3 bases and J by 5 bases, with 13 bases between the two germline ends. Germline V lookup: CDR1 SEHNR, CDR2 FQNEAQ (reference sequence). This CDR3 spans 14 amino acids. In nucleotides, the CDR3 is TGTGCCAGCAGCTTCACCGGGGTTAGGACTGAAGCTTTCTTT. Protein: CASSFTGVRTEAFF.

The rearrangement joins TRBV10-3 to TRBJ1-1, with unresolved D. Germline V gene data show CDR1 as ENHRY and CDR2 as SYGVKD. The ends were cut back, 10 bases at V and 1 base at J, with 16 bases in the middle. The CDR3 covers 14 residues. CDR3 sequence: CATTTGEGNTEAFF. In DNA, the CDR3 is TGTGCCACCACAACTGGGGAGGGGAACACTGAAGCTTTCTTT.

V is TRBV6-6 and J is TRBJ2-3, with 8 bases identical to TRBD2. The germline gives CDR1 MNHNY, CDR2 SVGAGI (reference sequence). V lost 6 bases, J lost 1 base, and 18 bases stayed unmatched. The CDR3 is 19 amino acids. The CDR3 nucleotides read TGTGCCAGCAGCACTGAGCCTTGGACGGGAGGGGTGGGCACAGATACGCAGTATTTT. Protein sequence: CASSTEPWTGGVGTDTQYF.

This clonotype was seen only a few times. The CDR3 nucleotides are TGCAGTGCTTCCCGAGGTCGGCTGGCCGCTGAGCAGTTCTTC. Protein: CSASRGRLAAEQFF. The chain carries TRBV20-1 and TRBJ2-1; D gene ambiguous. This CDR3 contains 14 residues. Looked up from germline, CDR1 is DFQATT and CDR2 is SNEGSKA (reference sequence). V lost 5 bases and J 9 bases, leaving 20 bases between the germline ends.

The chain combines TRBV7-2 with TRBJ2-1; TRBD1 matches 8 bases. Germline loops: CDR1 SGHTA, CDR2 FQGNSA. The CDR3 spans 15 residues. Trimming removed 4 bases from V and 5 bases from J; junction bases left unmatched: 7. The CDR3 nucleotides read TGTGCCAGCAGCTCCTCGGACAGGGTAAACAATGAGCAGTTCTTC. The encoded protein is CASSSSDRVNNEQFF. Full variable domain (outside the CDR3, taken from reference TRBV7-2 and TRBJ2-1): GAGVSQSPSNKVTEKGKDVELRCDPISGHTALYWYRQSLGQGLEFLIYFQGNSAPDKSGLPSDRFSAERTGGSVSTLTIQRTQQEDSAVYLCASSSSDRVNNEQFFGPGTRLTVL.

This clonotype was observed a handful of times. The chain is built from TRBV6-4 and TRBJ2-3; D unresolved. The V gene's germline CDR1 is MRHNA and CDR2 SNTAGT. The germline V and J ends were trimmed by 3 bases and 2 bases, with 9 bases remaining between them. This CDR3 contains 14 residues. For the CDR3, the DNA is TGTGCCAGCAGTGAATCCCTCGCCACAGATACGCAGTATTTT. Translating gives CASSESLATDTQYF.

This clonotype was found a few times. The chain's CDR3 is CASRPGQGSEQYV. CDR3 nucleotide sequence: TGTGCCAGCAGGCCGGGACAGGGAAGCGAGCAGTACGTC. The J gene is TRBJ2-7, the V gene TRBV2; TRBD1 agrees at 9 bases. The CDR3 runs to 13 residues. Losses at the gene ends were 6 bases for V and 6 bases for J; bases not matched to a gene: 6. Per germline, CDR1 SNHLY and CDR2 FYNNEI.

This clonotype has only a few counts. This chain connects TRBV7-9 to TRBJ2-5; possible D gene TRBD2, 5 bases. Germline CDR1 is SEHNR and CDR2 is FQNEAQ (reference sequence). Between the trimmed V and J ends, which lost 0 bases and 2 bases, there was a span of 10 bases. This CDR3 is 15 amino acids long. The CDR3 spells CASSLALGEQETQYF. DNA for the CDR3: TGTGCCAGCAGCTTAGCGTTGGGAGAACAAGAGACCCAGTACTTC. Full variable domain (outside the CDR3, taken from reference TRBV7-9 and TRBJ2-5): DTGVSQNPRHKITKRGQNVTFRCDPISEHNRLYWYRQTLGQGPEFLTYFQNEAQLEKSRLLSDRFSAERPKGSFSTLEIQRTEQGDSAMYLCASSLALGEQETQYFGPGTRLLVL.

The chain recombines TRBV9 with TRBJ2-1; TRBD2 matches at 10 bases. CDR1 SGDLS and CDR2 YYNGEE come from the germline V gene. Unmatched junction bases numbered 11, after V lost 4 bases and J lost 7 bases. The CDR3 runs to 16 residues. The chain's CDR3 is CASSPSGLAGVNEQFF. DNA of the CDR3: TGTGCCAGCAGCCCGAGTGGGCTAGCGGGGGTTAATGAGCAGTTCTTC.

Ten or more counts support this clonotype. V and J are TRBV15 and TRBJ2-7; no firm D call. This CDR3 spans 13 amino acids. The germline CDR1 and CDR2 sequences are LNHNV and YYDKDF (reference sequence). V lost 6 bases, J lost 2 bases, and 11 bases lay in between. The CDR3 coding sequence is TGTGCCACCAGTCCTGGTACGGCCTACGAGCAGTACTTC. The encoded protein is CATSPGTAYEQYF.

This clonotype is a singleton in its sample. The rearrangement uses TRBV27 and TRBJ2-7; no reliable D call. The germline V and J ends were trimmed by 2 bases and 3 bases, with 8 bases remaining between them. The CDR3 runs 13 residues. Germline V gives CDR1 MNHEY, CDR2 SMNVEV (reference sequence). The CDR3 protein is CASSLLPFYEQYF. Written as DNA, the CDR3 is TGTGCCAGCAGTTTACTACCGTTCTACGAGCAGTACTTC.

V and J are TRBV4-3 and TRBJ2-2, with 7 bases lining up with TRBD2. V was pared by 3 bases and J by 4 bases, with 2 bases of the junction left unmatched. This CDR3 is 14 amino acids long. From germline, CDR1 is LGHNA and CDR2 YSLEER. The DNA of the CDR3 is TGCGCCAGCAGCCAGCGGGGGTTCACCGGGGAGCTGTTTTTT. This encodes CASSQRGFTGELFF.

The sample holds many counts of this clonotype. This rearrangement joins TRBV7-9 to TRBJ2-1; TRBD1 or TRBD2 may be the D gene (6 bases each). Germline V gene data show CDR1 as SEHNR and CDR2 as FQNEAQ (reference sequence). This CDR3 has 13 amino acids. Trimming stripped 11 bases from V and 2 bases from J, with 13 bases between. As DNA, the CDR3 is TGTGCCGGACTACAGGGACCCTACAATGAGCAGTTCTTC. Its protein is CAGLQGPYNEQFF.

This clonotype has more than one count but fewer than ten. The rearrangement joins TRBV14 to TRBJ2-5; weak D call: TRBD2 (5 bases). CDR3 length equals 15 residues. Germline V gene sequence: CDR1 SGHDN, CDR2 FVKESK. V was shortened by 1 base and J by 1 base, with 10 bases between the two germline ends. In nucleotides, the CDR3 is TGTGCCAGCAGCCAAGTGCGGGCGGGCCAAGAGACCCAGTACTTC. Encoded protein: CASSQVRAGQETQYF.

The rearrangement joins TRBV7-9 to TRBJ1-6; possibly TRBD1 for D (6 bases). V lost 5 bases to trimming and J lost 3 bases, with 8 bases between them. Germline CDR1 reads SEHNR; CDR2 reads FQNEAQ (reference sequence). The CDR3 loop spans 14 amino acids. The CDR3 spells CASSQGNYNSPLHF. In nucleotides, the CDR3 is TGTGCCAGCAGCCAGGGGAACTATAATTCACCCCTCCACTTT.

This clonotype came up a few times. V usage is TRBV11-2 and J usage is TRBJ2-5; D remains unclear. The CDR3 consists of 16 residues. CDR1 and CDR2 (germline): SGHAT, FQNNGV. Trimming stripped 5 bases from V and 2 bases from J, with 18 bases between. The CDR3 region has the DNA TGTGCCAGCAGCATTAGCCAGTTTCTCCAGCAAGAGACCCAGTACTTC. Its translation: CASSISQFLQQETQYF.

The CDR3 loop reads CASSLAGKNSPLHF. In DNA form, the CDR3 reads TGCGCCAGCAGCTTAGCAGGCAAGAATTCACCCCTCCACTTT. The chain links TRBV5-1 to TRBJ1-6; D not resolved. CDR1 SGHRS and CDR2 YFSETQ come from the germline V gene. The ends were cut back, 2 bases at V and 7 bases at J, with 10 bases in the middle. CDR3 size: 14 residues.

The CDR3: CASTFGAGRTEAFF. CDR3 DNA: TGCGCCAGCACCTTTGGAGCGGGAAGGACTGAAGCTTTCTTT. This rearrangement joins TRBV4-1 to TRBJ1-1; D unresolved. CDR3 length: 14 residues. The germline V and J ends were trimmed by 7 bases and 5 bases, with 17 bases remaining between them. Germline V gene sequence: CDR1 MGHRA, CDR2 YSYEKL.

This clonotype was recorded a few times. The V and J genes are TRBV24-1 and TRBJ2-1, with 10 bases that match TRBD1. Per germline, CDR1 KGHDR and CDR2 SFDVKD. Trimming took 5 bases from V and 4 from J; bases not matched to a gene: 13. CDR3 length equals 18 residues. The CDR3 DNA reads TGTGCCACCAGTGTGGGTCGGACAGGGGGAAGGTCGTACAATGAGCAGTTCTTC. This translates into CATSVGRTGGRSYNEQFF.

The V gene is TRBV12-3 or TRBV12-4, the J gene TRBJ1-1; possibly TRBD1 for D (6 bases). The V end was cut by 7 bases, the J end by 4 bases, with 16 bases between. The CDR3 is 14 residues long. CDR3 DNA sequence: TGTGCCAGCACCCGCGCAGGGGCGGGCACTGAAGCTTTCTTT. It codes for CASTRAGAGTEAFF.

This chain connects TRBV7-7 to TRBJ2-3; 11 bases agree with TRBD2. CDR1 is SSHAT, CDR2 FNYEAQ, per germline (reference sequence). The CDR3 extends over 16 amino acids. V dropped 4 bases and J dropped 1; count of bases not matched to a gene: 4. CDR3 sequence reads: CASSSSGGPGTDTQYF. DNA for the CDR3: TGTGCCAGCAGCTCTAGCGGGGGGCCGGGCACAGATACGCAGTATTTT.

The genes are TRBV20-1 and TRBJ2-3, with a weak D call TRBD2 (7 bases). CDR3 length: 14 amino acids. Looked up from germline, CDR1 is DFQATT and CDR2 is SNEGSKA (reference sequence). Trimming pared 5 bases from V and 0 bases from J, leaving 12 bases between. CDR3 residues: CSAGGAGSTDTQYF. CDR3 sequence (DNA): TGCAGTGCTGGGGGGGCGGGTAGCACAGATACGCAGTATTTT.

In this sample, this clonotype turned up a few times. This chain connects TRBV5-1 to TRBJ1-3; D not certain. The CDR3 totals 14 residues. The V end was cut by 4 bases, the J end by 1 base, with 9 bases between. The V gene's germline CDR1 is SGHRS and CDR2 YFSETQ. The CDR3 here is CASSPGDSGNTIYF. The CDR3, as DNA: TGCGCCAGCAGCCCAGGTGATTCTGGAAACACCATATATTTT.

In the case of this clonotype: An end of the junction differs from the germline gene, which may be a read error. The rearrangement uses TRBV7-7 and TRBJ2-1, with D unclear. Germline values: CDR1 SSHAT, CDR2 FNYEAQ (reference sequence). This CDR3 comprises 15 residues. CDR3 sequence (DNA): TGTGCTAGCAGCTTAGACCTTCGGCCCTACAATGAGCAGTTCTTC. Its protein is CASSLDLRPYNEQFF.

This clonotype was recorded at least ten times. The chain has TRBV6-5 and TRBJ2-5; the D is unclear. The CDR3 length is 13 residues. The V end lost 6 bases, the J end lost 5 bases, and 13 bases lay between the germline ends. Germline loops: CDR1 MNHEY, CDR2 SVGAGI. The CDR3, as DNA: TGTGCCAGCAGGGCGGTGGACGACGAGACCCAGTACTTC. Its protein product is CASRAVDDETQYF.

This clonotype showed up many times. The CDR3 sequence is CASSLGVKVTDTQYF. As DNA, the CDR3 is TGCGCCAGCAGCTTGGGGGTGAAGGTCACAGATACGCAGTATTTT. The chain couples TRBV5-1 to TRBJ2-3; D is uncertain. This CDR3 is 15 amino acids long. Germline CDR1 is SGHRS and CDR2 is YFSETQ. V gave up 0 bases and J gave up 2 bases, with 10 bases separating them.

There are a few counts of this clonotype. As DNA, the CDR3 is TGTGCCACCCAGCCCCAGGGAGCAGATACGCAGTATTTT. Its protein is CATQPQGADTQYF. V usage is TRBV27 and J usage is TRBJ2-3; perhaps D is TRBD1 or TRBD2 (5 bases each). There are 13 residues in the CDR3. Germline V CDR1 and CDR2: MNHEY, SMNVEV (reference sequence). V lost 10 bases and J lost 4, with 15 bases in between.

This clonotype came up a few times. The chain is built from TRBV7-9 and TRBJ2-1, with 10 bases fitting TRBD2. Germline CDR1 reads SEHNR; CDR2 reads FQNEAQ (reference sequence). CDR3 length: 14 amino acids. The J segment lost 2 bases and the V segment lost 11 bases, leaving 6 bases of the junction unmatched. The CDR3 loop reads CAFPSGGAYNEQFF. The CDR3 DNA reads as TGTGCCTTCCCAAGCGGGGGGGCCTACAATGAGCAGTTCTTC.